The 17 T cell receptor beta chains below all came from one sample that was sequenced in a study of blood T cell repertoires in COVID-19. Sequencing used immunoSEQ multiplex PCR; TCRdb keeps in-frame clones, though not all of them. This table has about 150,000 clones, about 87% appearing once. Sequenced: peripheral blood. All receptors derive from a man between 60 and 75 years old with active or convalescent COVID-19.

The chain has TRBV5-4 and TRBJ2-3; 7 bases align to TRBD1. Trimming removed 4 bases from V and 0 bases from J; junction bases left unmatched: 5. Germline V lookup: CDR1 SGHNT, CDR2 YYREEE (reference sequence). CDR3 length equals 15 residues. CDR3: CASSVRDRSTDTQYF. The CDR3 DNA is TGTGCCAGCAGCGTAAGGGACAGAAGCACAGATACGCAGTATTTT. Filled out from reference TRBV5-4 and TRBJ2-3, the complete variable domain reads ETGVTQSPTHLIKTRGQQVTLRCSSQSGHNTVSWYQQALGQGPQFIFQYYREEENGRGNFPPRFSGLQFPNYSSELNVNALELDDSALYLCASSVRDRSTDTQYFGPGTRLTVL.

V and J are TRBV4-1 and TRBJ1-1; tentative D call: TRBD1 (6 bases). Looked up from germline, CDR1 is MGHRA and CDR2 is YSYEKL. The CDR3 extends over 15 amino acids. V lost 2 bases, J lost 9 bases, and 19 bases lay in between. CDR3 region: CASSQKQGPNVKAFF. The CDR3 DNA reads TGCGCCAGCAGCCAAAAACAGGGACCTAACGTTAAAGCTTTCTTT.

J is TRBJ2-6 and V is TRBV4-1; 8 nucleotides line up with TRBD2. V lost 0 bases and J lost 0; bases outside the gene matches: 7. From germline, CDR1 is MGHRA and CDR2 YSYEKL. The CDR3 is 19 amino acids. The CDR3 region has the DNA TGCGCCAGCAGCCAAGATCCCGGGAGGGCCCACTCTGGGGCCAACGTCCTGACTTTC. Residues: CASSQDPGRAHSGANVLTF.

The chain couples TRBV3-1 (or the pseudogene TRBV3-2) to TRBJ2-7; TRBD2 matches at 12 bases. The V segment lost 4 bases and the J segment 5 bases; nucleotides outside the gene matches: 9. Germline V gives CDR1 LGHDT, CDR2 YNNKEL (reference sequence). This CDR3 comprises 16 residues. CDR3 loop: CASSPQGLAGGDEQYF. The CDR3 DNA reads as TGTGCCAGCAGCCCCCAAGGGCTAGCGGGAGGGGACGAGCAGTACTTC.

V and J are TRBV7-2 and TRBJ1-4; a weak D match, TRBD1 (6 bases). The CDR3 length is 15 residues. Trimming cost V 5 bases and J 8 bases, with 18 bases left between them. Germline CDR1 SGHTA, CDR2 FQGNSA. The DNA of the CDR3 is TGTGCCAGCAGCCTTAAACAGGGCGGGTTAGAAAAACTGTTTTTT. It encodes CASSLKQGGLEKLFF. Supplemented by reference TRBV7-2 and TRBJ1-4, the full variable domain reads GAGVSQSPSNKVTEKGKDVELRCDPISGHTALYWYRQSLGQGLEFLIYFQGNSAPDKSGLPSDRFSAERTGGSVSTLTIQRTQQEDSAVYLCASSLKQGGLEKLFFGSGTQLSVL.

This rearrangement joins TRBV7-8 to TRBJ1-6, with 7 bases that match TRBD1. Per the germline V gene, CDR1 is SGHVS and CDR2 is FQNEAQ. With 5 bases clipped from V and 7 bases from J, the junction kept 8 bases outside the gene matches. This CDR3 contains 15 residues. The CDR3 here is CASSRPGQSNSPLHF. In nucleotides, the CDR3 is TGTGCCAGCAGCCGTCCGGGACAGTCGAATTCACCCCTCCACTTT.

As DNA, the CDR3 is TGTGCCACCAGTGATGCCTCGGCGGGCGTTCAAGAGACCCAGTACTTC. Translation gives CATSDASAGVQETQYF. The V and J genes are TRBV24-1 and TRBJ2-5, with D possibly matching TRBD2 (5 bases). Trimming removed 3 bases from V and 2 bases from J, with 15 bases in between. The CDR3 length is 16 residues. The germline V gene has CDR1 KGHDR and CDR2 SFDVKD.

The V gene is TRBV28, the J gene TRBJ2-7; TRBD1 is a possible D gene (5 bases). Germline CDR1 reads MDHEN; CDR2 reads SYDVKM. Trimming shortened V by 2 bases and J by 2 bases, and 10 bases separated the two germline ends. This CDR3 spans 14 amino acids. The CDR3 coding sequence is TGTGCCAGCAGTTTAGAGACAGTCACCTACGAGCAGTACTTC. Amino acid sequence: CASSLETVTYEQYF.

In nucleotides, the CDR3 is TGTGCCAGCAGTTACTCGACGACAGGGAGCAAAAACATTCAGTACTTC. Amino acids: CASSYSTTGSKNIQYF. V usage is TRBV6-5 and J usage is TRBJ2-4; TRBD1 agrees at 7 bases. V lost 0 bases, J lost 3 bases, and 5 bases stayed unmatched. The CDR3 length is 16 residues. Germline lookup yields CDR1 MNHEY and CDR2 SVGAGI.

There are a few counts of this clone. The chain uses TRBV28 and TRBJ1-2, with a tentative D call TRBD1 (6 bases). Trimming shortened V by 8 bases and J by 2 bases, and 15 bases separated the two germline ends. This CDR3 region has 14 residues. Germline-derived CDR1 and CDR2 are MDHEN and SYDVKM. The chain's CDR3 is CASGLLQGNYGYTF. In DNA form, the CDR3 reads TGTGCCAGCGGCCTTTTACAGGGAAACTATGGCTACACCTTC.

The CDR3 sequence: CASSLVGGLGEQYF. CDR3 DNA sequence: TGTGCCAGCAGTTTAGTGGGGGGTCTTGGCGAGCAGTACTTC. The V gene is TRBV28, the J gene TRBJ2-7, with a possible D match to TRBD2 (6 bases). The CDR3 extends over 14 amino acids. V was cut by 2 bases and J by 6 bases, with 14 bases left in between. From germline, CDR1 is MDHEN and CDR2 SYDVKM.

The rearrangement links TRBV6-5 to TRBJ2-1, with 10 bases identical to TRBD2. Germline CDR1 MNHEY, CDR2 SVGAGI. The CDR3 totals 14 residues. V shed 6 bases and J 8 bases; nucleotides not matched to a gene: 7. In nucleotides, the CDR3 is TGTGCCAGCAGAAGCGGGAGGGCCGGGTATGAGCAGTTCTTC. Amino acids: CASRSGRAGYEQFF.

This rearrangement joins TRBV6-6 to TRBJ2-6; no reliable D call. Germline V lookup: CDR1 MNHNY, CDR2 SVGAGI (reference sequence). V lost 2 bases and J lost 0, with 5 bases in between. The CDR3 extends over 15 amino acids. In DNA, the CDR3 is TGTGCCAGCAGTTACACGGGCTCTGGGGCCAACGTCCTGACTTTC. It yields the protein CASSYTGSGANVLTF.

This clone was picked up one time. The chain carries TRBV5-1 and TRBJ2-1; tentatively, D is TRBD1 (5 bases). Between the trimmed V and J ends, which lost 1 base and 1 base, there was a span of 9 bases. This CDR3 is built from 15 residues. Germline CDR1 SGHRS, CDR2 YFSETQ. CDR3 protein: CASSLQGESYNEQFF. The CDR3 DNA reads TGCGCCAGCAGCTTGCAGGGCGAATCCTACAATGAGCAGTTCTTC.

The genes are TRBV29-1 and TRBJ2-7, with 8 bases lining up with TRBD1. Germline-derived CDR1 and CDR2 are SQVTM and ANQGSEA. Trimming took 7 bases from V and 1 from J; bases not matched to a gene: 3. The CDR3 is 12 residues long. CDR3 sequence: CSGGQGSYEQYF. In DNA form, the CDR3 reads TGCAGCGGCGGACAGGGATCCTACGAGCAGTACTTC.

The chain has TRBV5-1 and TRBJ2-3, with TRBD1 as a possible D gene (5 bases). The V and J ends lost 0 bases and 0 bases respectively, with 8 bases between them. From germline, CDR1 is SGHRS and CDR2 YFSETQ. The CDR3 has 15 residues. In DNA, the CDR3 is TGCGCCAGCAGCTTGGAGGGGCCAAGCACAGATACGCAGTATTTT. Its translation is CASSLEGPSTDTQYF.

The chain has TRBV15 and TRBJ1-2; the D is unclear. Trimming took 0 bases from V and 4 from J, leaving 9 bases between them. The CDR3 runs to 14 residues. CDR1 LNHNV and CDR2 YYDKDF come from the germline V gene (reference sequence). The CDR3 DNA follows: TGTGCCACCAGCAGAGAGGTCGCCAGCTATGGCTACACCTTC. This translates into CATSREVASYGYTF.